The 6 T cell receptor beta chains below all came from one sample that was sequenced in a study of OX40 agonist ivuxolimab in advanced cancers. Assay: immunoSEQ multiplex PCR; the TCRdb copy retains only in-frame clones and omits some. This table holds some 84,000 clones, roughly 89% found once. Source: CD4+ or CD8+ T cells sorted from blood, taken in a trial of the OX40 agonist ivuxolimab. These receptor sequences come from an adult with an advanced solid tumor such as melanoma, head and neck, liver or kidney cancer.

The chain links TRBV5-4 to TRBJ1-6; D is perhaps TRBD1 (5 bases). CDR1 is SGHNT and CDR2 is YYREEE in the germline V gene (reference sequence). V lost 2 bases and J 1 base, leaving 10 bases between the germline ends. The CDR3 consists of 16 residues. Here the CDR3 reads CASSLPGMSYNSPLHF. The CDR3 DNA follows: TGTGCCAGCAGCTTACCAGGGATGTCCTATAATTCACCCCTCCACTTT.

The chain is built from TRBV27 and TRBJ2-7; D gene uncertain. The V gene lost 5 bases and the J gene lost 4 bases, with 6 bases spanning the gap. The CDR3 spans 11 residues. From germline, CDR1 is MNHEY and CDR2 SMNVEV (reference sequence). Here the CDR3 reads CASSTQYEQYF. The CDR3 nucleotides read TGTGCCAGCAGTACCCAATACGAGCAGTACTTC.

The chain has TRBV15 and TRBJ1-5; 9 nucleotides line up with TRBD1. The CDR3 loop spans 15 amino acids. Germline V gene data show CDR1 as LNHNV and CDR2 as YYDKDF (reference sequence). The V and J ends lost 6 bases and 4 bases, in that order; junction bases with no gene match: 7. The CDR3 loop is CATRRDRARNQPQHF. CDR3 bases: TGTGCCACCAGGAGGGACAGGGCCAGGAATCAGCCCCAGCATTTT.

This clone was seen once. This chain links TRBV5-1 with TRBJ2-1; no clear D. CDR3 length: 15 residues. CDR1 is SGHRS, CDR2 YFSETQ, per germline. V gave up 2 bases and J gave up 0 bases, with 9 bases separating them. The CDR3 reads CASSLVTSSYNEQFF. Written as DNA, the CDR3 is TGCGCCAGCAGCTTAGTCACGAGCTCCTACAATGAGCAGTTCTTC.

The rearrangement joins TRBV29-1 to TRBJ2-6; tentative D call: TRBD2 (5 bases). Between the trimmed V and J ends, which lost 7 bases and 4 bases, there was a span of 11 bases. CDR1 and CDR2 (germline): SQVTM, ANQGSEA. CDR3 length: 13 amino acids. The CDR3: CSGEQWGANVLTF. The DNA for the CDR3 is TGCAGCGGGGAGCAGTGGGGGGCCAACGTCCTGACTTTC.

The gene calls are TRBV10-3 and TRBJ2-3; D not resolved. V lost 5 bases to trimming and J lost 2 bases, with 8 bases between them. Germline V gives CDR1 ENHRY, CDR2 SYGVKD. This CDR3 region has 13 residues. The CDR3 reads CAISQQNTDTQYF. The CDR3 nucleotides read TGTGCCATCAGTCAACAGAACACAGATACGCAGTATTTT.